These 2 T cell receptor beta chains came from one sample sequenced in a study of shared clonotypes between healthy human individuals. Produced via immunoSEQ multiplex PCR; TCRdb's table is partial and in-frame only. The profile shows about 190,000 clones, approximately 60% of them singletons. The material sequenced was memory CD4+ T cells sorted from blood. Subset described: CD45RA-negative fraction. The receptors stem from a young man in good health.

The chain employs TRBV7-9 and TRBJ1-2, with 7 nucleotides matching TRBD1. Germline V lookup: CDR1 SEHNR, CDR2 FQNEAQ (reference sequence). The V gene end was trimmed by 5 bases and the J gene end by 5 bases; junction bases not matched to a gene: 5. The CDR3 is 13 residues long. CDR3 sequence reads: CASSAETGYGYTF. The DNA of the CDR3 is TGTGCCAGCAGCGCAGAGACAGGGTATGGCTACACCTTC.

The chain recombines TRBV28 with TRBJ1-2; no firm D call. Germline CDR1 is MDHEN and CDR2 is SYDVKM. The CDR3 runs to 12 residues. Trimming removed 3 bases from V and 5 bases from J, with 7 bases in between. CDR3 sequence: CASSFLSYGYTF. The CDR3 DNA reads TGTGCCAGCAGTTTTTTAAGTTATGGCTACACCTTC.